The subject of this entry is one T cell receptor beta chain. Its antigen has not been determined. Base qualities were left out, and no much larger clone turns up one base away. TCR CDR3 regions were amplified from genomic DNA by multiplex PCR using the deep immunoSEQ assay. Genomic DNA extracted from each cell subset was distributed evenly over all wells of several immunoSEQ 96-well plates, and each plate served as one replicate. For sorted subsets, each replicate PCR was loaded with about 0.2 ug genomic DNA, equivalent to approximately 33,000 T cell genomes. Purified libraries were measured with a Qubit 3.0 fluorometer, size-checked on a Bioanalyzer 2100, and measured again with the KAPA Library Quantification kit. A separate single-read 150-cycle Illumina NextSeq 550 flow cell was used to sequence each immunoSEQ 96-well plate. The source study handled its data this way. Because the immunoSEQ output included only junctional sequences and no quality scores, the filtering could not be the same as the filtering used for full-length reads. Sequences were annotated with PyIR, a Python wrapper for IgBLAST v1.9, and V/J genes and CDR3 were assigned using IMGT germline references. Reads were removed for weak V/J assignments (E-value above 1e-6), missing CDR3, stop codons, out-of-frame junctions, or ambiguous translated residues. A V3J clonotype was defined by an identical inferred V gene, J gene, and CDR3 amino acid sequence. To compute the percentage overlap between repertoires, the number of shared unique clonotypes was divided by the size of the smaller repertoire. RTK rarefaction, the Chao1 estimator, and Recon v2.1 estimates of unobserved clonotypes were used to assess repertoire richness. OLGA was used to compute generation probabilities for all TCRbeta clonotypes that the gDNA method yielded from several donors. TCRdb obtained this table from immuneACCESS and retained in-frame rearrangements with V and J assigned. These tables miss some clones; where compared with another copy, unresolved V genes account for less than half of the shortfall, and the remainder is unexplained. D and trimming were read from the DNA, whereas the V and J calls and clone size are those reported in that table. The sample has 750,000 to 1,000,000 clones on record, about 91% of them singletons. Clones ranked in the top ten supply less than 25% of the sample.

CD8 naive samples were CD45RO-negative cells positively selected for CCR7, giving a CD45RA+CCR7+ population that excluded TemRA cells. Donors were healthy HIV-negative adults with no recently reported acute infections or vaccinations. Every donor was a Caucasian adult residing in Nashville, Tennessee, USA. After blood collection by leukapheresis, PBMCs were isolated using Ficoll-Histopaque density gradient centrifugation and then cryopreserved in the vapor phase of liquid nitrogen. Analytical flow cytometry was used to check the purity and quantity of every magnetically sorted T cell population. Genomic DNA was isolated from every sorted fraction and measured by UV absorbance on a Nanodrop 2000c. This entry comes from a study of shared clonotypes between healthy human individuals (dated by TCRdb to 2020 to 2022). Regarding the study in general: The cohort comprised a couple of women and a few men aged 18 to 49 years. To increase sequencing depth and limit assay-specific biases, different laboratories used diverse techniques to prepare libraries and sequence TCR repertoires. For each donor, CD4 naive and CD4 memory were each given three plates, CD8 naive was given two plates, and CD8 memory was given one plate. Blood TCR repertoires of roughly five healthy adults were deeply sequenced to estimate repertoire size and the extent of clonotype sharing between individuals. Each donor's leukapheresis produced roughly between roughly 0.94 and 9.5 billion PBMCs. Overall results and qualifications from the work: Compared with non-shared clonotypes, clonotypes shared by all four sorted-subset donors had higher generation probabilities. Based on pairwise subsampling, the degree of clonotype sharing among donors was expected to be affected by sequencing depth. Even with the large sequencing depth, rarefaction of the sorted-subset datasets indicated that sequencing was incomplete. Because the study included a small number of donors, the genetic and exposure-history diversity represented was limited. Estimated clonotype richness was generally larger for naive than for memory subsets. When a few donors were compared, the shared fraction of clonotypes was about 5.4% for naive CD4, 3.5% for naive CD8, 2% to 2.5% for memory CD4, and less than 0.45% for memory CD8. Sampling was restricted to blood, and TCR repertoires in tissue are likely to differ from TCR repertoires in blood.

V is shortened by 6 bases, J by 0 bases, and the region joining them spans 15 bases. CDR1 is given as MNHEY and CDR2 as SVGAGI, both from the germline V gene. The CDR3 sequence holds 15 residues, the cysteine and phenylalanine included. Only CDR3 DNA is held: 45 bases, read in frame from base 1. The sample comprised naive CD8+ T cells sorted from blood. The intended sense of this specimen's cell subset or site label: CD45RA+CCR7+. The receptor chain draws on TRBV6-5 and TRBJ2-7; the D gene cannot be resolved reliably. This TCR was recovered from a man younger than 40 in good health. The nucleotide sequence reads TGTGCCAGCAGCCTCTCGGACCCAAGCTCCTACGAGCAGTACTTC. The resulting protein is CASSLSDPSSYEQYF.